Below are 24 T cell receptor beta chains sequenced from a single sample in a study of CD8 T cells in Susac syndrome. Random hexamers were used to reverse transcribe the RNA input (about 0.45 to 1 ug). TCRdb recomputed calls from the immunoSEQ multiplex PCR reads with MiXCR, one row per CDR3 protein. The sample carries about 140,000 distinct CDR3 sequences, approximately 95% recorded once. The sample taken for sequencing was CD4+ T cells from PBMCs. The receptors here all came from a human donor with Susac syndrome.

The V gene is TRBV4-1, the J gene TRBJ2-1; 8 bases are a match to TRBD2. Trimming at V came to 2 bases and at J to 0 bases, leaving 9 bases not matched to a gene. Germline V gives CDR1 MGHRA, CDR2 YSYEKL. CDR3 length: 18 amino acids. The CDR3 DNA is TGCGCCAGCAGCCAACCTCTTAGCGGGGCCAGCTCCTACAATGAGCAGTTCTTC. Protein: CASSQPLSGASSYNEQFF.

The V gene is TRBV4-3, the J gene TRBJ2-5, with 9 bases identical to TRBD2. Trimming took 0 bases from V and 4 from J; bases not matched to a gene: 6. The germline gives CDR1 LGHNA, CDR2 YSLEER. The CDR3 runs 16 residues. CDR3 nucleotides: TGCGCCAGCAGCCAAGATCTTCTAGCGGGAAGAGAGACCCAGTACTTC. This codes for CASSQDLLAGRETQYF.

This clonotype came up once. Here the CDR3 DNA reads TGTGCCAGCAGCTTTTATCGAGGAACCTTCCAAGAGACCCAGTACTTC. Protein: CASSFYRGTFQETQYF. V is TRBV5-4 and J is TRBJ2-5; unclear D gene. V was shortened by 2 bases and J by 1 base, with 15 bases between the two germline ends. Germline CDR1 and CDR2: SGHNT and YYREEE (reference sequence). The CDR3 sequence is 16 residues long. Variable domain in full (rest from reference TRBV5-4 and TRBJ2-5): ETGVTQSPTHLIKTRGQQVTLRCSSQSGHNTVSWYQQALGQGPQFIFQYYREEENGRGNFPPRFSGLQFPNYSSELNVNALELDDSALYLCASSFYRGTFQETQYFGPGTRLLVL.

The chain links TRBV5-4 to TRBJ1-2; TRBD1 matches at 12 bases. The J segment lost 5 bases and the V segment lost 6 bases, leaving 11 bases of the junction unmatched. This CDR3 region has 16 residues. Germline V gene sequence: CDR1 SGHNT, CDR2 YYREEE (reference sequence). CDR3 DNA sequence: TGTGCCAGCACCCCGGGACAGGGGGCCTCTAGTTATGGCTACACCTTC. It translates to CASTPGQGASSYGYTF. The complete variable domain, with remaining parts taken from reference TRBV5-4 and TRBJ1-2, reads ETGVTQSPTHLIKTRGQQVTLRCSSQSGHNTVSWYQQALGQGPQFIFQYYREEENGRGNFPPRFSGLQFPNYSSELNVNALELDDSALYLCASTPGQGASSYGYTFGSGTRLTVV.

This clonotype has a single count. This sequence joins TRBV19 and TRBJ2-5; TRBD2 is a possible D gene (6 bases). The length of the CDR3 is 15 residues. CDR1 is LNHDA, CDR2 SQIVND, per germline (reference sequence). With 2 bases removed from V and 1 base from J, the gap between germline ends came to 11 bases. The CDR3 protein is CASSILGRRQETQYF. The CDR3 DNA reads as TGTGCCAGTAGTATACTAGGGAGGCGCCAAGAGACCCAGTACTTC.

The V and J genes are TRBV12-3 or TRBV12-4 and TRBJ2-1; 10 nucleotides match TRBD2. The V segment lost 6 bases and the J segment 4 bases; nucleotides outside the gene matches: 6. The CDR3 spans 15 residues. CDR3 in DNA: TGTGCCAGCAGCATCGGACTAGCGGTATACAATGAGCAGTTCTTC. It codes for CASSIGLAVYNEQFF.

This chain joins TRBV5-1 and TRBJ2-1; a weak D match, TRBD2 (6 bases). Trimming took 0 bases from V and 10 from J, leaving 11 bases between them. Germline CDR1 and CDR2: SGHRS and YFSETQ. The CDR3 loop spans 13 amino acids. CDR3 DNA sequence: TGCGCCAGCAGCTTGGGACGGGAGAGCGAGCAGTTCTTC. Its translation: CASSLGRESEQFF.

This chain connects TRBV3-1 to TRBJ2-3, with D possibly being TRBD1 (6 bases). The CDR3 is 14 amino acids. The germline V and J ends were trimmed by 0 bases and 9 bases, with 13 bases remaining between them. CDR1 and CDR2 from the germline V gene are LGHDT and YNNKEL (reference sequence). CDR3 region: CASSQDPRGRTQYF. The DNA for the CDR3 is TGTGCCAGCAGCCAAGATCCCAGGGGCAGGACGCAGTATTTT.

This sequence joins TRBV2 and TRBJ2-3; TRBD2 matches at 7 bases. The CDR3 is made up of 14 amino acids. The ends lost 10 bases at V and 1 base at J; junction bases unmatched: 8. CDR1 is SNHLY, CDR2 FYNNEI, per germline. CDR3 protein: CATTIRGGTDTQYF. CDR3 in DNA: TGTGCCACCACCATACGGGGGGGCACAGATACGCAGTATTTT.

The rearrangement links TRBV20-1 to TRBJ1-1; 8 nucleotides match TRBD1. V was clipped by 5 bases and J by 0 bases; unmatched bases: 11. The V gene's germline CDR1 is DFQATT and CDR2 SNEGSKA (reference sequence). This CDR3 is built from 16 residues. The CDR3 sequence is CSASGQGSFVNTEAFF. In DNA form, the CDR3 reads TGCAGTGCTTCTGGACAGGGATCATTCGTGAACACTGAAGCTTTCTTT.

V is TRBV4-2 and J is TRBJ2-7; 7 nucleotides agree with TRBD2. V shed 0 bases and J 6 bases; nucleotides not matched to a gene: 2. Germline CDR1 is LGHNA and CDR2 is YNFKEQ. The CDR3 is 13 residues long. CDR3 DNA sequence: TGTGCCAGCAGCCAAGATACGGGGGGCGAGCAGTACTTC. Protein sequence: CASSQDTGGEQYF.

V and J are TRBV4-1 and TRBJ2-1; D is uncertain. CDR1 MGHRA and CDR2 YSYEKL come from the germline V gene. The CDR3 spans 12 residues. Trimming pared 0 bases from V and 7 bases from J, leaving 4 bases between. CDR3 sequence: CASSQEGNEQFF. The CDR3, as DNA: TGCGCCAGCAGCCAAGAGGGGAATGAGCAGTTCTTC.

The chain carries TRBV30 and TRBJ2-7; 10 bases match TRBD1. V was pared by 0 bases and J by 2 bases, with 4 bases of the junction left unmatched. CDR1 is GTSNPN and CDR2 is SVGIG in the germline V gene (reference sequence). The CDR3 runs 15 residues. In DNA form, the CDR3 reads TGTGCCTGGAGTGTCGGGACAGGGGTTACCTACGAGCAGTACTTC. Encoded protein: CAWSVGTGVTYEQYF.

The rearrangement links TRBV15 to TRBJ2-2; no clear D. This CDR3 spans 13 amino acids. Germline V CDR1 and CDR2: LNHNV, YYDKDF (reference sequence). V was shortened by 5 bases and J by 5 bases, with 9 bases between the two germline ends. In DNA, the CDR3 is TGTGCCACCAGCTCTAAACTGACCGGGGAGCTGTTTTTT. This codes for CATSSKLTGELFF.

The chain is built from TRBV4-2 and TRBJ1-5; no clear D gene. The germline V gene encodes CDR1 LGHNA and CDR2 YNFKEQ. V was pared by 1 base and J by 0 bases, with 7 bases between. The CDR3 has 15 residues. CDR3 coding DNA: TGTGCCAGCAGCCAAGGGCCTTATAGCAATCAGCCCCAGCATTTT. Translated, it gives CASSQGPYSNQPQHF.

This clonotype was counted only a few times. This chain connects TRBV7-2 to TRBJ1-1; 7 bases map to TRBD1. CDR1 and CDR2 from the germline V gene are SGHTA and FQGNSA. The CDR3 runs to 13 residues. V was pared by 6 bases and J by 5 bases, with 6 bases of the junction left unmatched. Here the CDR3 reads CASSFQGVTEAFF. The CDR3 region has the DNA TGTGCCAGCAGTTTCCAGGGGGTAACTGAAGCTTTCTTT.

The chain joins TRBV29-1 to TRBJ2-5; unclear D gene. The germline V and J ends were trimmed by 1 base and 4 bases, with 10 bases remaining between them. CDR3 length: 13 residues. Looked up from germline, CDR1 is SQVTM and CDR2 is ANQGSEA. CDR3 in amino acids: CSVEAGRGETQYF. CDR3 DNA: TGCAGCGTTGAAGCCGGACGAGGAGAGACCCAGTACTTC.

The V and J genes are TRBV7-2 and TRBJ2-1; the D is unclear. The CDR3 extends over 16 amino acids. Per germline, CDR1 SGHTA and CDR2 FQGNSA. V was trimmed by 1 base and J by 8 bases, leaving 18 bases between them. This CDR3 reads CASSLGPPSTGYEQFF. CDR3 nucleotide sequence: TGTGCCAGCAGCTTAGGTCCACCATCGACCGGCTATGAGCAGTTCTTC.

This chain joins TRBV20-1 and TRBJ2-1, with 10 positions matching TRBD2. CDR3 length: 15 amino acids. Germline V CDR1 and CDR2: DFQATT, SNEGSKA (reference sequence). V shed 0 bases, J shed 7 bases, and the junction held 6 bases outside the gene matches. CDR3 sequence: CSARDSTSGTNEQFF. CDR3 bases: TGCAGTGCTAGAGATAGCACTAGCGGGACAAATGAGCAGTTCTTC.

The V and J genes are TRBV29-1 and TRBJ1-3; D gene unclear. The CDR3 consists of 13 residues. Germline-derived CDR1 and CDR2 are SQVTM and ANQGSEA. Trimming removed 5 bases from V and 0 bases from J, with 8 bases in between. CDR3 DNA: TGCAGCGTTCAATTTGACTCTGGAAACACCATATATTTT. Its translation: CSVQFDSGNTIYF.

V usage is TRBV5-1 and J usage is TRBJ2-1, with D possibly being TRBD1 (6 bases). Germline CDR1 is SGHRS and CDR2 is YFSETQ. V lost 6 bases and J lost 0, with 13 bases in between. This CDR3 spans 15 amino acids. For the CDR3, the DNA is TGCGCCAGCAAACCCCAGGGGCACTCCTACAATGAGCAGTTCTTC. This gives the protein CASKPQGHSYNEQFF. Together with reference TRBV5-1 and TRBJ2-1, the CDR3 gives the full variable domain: KAGVTQTPRYLIKTRGQQVTLSCSPISGHRSVSWYQQTPGQGLQFLFEYFSETQRNKGNFPGRFSGRQFSNSRSEMNVSTLELGDSALYLCASKPQGHSYNEQFFGPGTRLTVL.

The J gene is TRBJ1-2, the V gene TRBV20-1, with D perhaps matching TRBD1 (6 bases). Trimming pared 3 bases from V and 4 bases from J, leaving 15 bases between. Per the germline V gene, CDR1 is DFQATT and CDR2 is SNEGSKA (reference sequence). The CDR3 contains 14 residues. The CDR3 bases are TGCAGTGCTAGGTACAGGGAGGAGAGCTATGGCTACACCTTC. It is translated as CSARYREESYGYTF.

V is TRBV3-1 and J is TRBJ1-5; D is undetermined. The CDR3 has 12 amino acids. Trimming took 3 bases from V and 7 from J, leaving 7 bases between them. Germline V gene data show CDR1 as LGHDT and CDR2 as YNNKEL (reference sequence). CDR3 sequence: CASSHREQPQHF. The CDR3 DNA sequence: TGTGCCAGCAGCCATCGAGAGCAGCCCCAGCATTTT.

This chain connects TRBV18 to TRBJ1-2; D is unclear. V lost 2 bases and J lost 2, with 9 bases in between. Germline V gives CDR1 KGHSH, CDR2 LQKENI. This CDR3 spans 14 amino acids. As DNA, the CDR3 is TGTGCCAGCTCACCAACAGCGGCCAACTATGGCTACACCTTC. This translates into CASSPTAANYGYTF.